This T cell receptor beta chain was found in a study of response to subunit inactivated influenza vaccine. This clonotype was seen more than once but under ten times. The antigen remains undetermined. Findings and caveats of the study: The authors suggested that every seasonal influenza vaccination recruits few new T cells.

TCRdb passed the RT-PCR reads through MiXCR, listing each CDR3 protein once. The sample lists 550,000 to 650,000 distinct CDR3 sequences; about 12% were seen once. The germline CDR1 and CDR2 sequences are SGHTA and FQGNSA. The CDR3 sequence is 15 residues long. V lost 5 bases and J lost 9; bases outside the gene matches: 15. Specimen: PBMCs from blood, collected on the day of vaccination. The TCR originated in a man aged 45-60 years who received an inactivated influenza vaccine. The chain has TRBV7-2 and TRBJ1-2; 7 nucleotides line up with TRBD1. CDR3: CASSPMTGQGLSYTF. The CDR3 bases are TGTGCCAGCAGCCCGATGACAGGGCAGGGGCTTAGCTACACCTTC.